These 4 T cell receptor beta chains originate from one sample sequenced in a study of blood T cell repertoires in COVID-19. Clones were read by immunoSEQ multiplex PCR, and TCRdb kept only the in-frame ones, dropping some. The sample has some 70,000 clones, 81% seen once. The specimen sequenced was peripheral blood. These receptors all stem from a woman in her 70s with acute or convalescent COVID-19.

The chain couples TRBV27 to TRBJ1-1; D gene uncertain. This CDR3 has 15 residues. Germline values: CDR1 MNHEY, CDR2 SMNVEV (reference sequence). Trimming shortened V by 2 bases and J by 3 bases, and 13 bases separated the two germline ends. The CDR3 DNA reads as TGTGCCAGCAGTTTAACCCCACGTTGGCACACTGAAGCTTTCTTT. Translation gives CASSLTPRWHTEAFF.

The chain recombines TRBV29-1 with TRBJ1-3; D not resolved. The CDR3 length is 16 residues. Per germline, CDR1 SQVTM and CDR2 ANQGSEA. The ends were cut back, 0 bases at V and 0 bases at J, with 12 bases in the middle. CDR3: CSVEDRHASSGNTIYF. The DNA of the CDR3 is TGCAGCGTTGAAGATCGGCATGCTAGCTCTGGAAACACCATATATTTT. The whole variable domain, remainder taken from reference TRBV29-1 and TRBJ1-3, is SAVISQKPSRDICQRGTSLTIQCQVDSQVTMMFWYRQQPGQSLTLIATANQGSEATYESGFVIDKFPISRPNLTFSTLTVSNMSPEDSSIYLCSVEDRHASSGNTIYFGEGSWLTVV.

V gene TRBV4-1 combines with J gene TRBJ1-4; tentatively, D is TRBD1 (5 bases). The V and J ends lost 2 bases and 7 bases respectively, with 20 bases between them. CDR3 length equals 17 residues. The germline CDR1 and CDR2 sequences are MGHRA and YSYEKL. This CDR3 reads CASSQMSPGQGGEKLFF. The CDR3 region has the DNA TGCGCCAGCAGCCAAATGAGCCCCGGGCAGGGCGGTGAAAAACTGTTTTTT.

The V and J genes are TRBV5-6 and TRBJ1-2; 8 nucleotides align to TRBD1. Germline lookup yields CDR1 SGHDT and CDR2 YYEEEE. This CDR3 is built from 15 residues. The V gene end was trimmed by 4 bases and the J gene end by 4 bases; junction bases not matched to a gene: 9. Written as DNA, the CDR3 is TGTGCCAGCAGCATTGGACAGGGTAATCTCTATGGCTACACCTTC. Translated: CASSIGQGNLYGYTF.